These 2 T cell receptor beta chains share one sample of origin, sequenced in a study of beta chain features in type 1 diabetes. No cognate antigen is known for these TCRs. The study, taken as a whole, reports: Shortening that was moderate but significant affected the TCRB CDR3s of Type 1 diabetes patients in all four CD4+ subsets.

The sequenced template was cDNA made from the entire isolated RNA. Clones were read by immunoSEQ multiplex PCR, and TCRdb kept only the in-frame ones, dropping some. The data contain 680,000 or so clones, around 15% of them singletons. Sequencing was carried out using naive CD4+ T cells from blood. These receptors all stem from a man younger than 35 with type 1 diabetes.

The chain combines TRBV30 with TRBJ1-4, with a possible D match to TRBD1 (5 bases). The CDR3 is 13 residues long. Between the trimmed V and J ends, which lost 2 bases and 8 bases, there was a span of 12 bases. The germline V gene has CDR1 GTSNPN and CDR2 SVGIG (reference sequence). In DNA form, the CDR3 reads TGTGCCTGGAGTACGGGGGGGTTGGAAAAACTGTTTTTT. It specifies CAWSTGGLEKLFF. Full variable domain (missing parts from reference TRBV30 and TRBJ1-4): SQTIHQWPATLVQPVGSPLSLECTVEGTSNPNLYWYRQAAGRGLQLLFYSVGIGQISSEVPQNLSASRPQDRQFILSSKKLLLSDSGFYLCAWSTGGLEKLFFGSGTQLSVL.

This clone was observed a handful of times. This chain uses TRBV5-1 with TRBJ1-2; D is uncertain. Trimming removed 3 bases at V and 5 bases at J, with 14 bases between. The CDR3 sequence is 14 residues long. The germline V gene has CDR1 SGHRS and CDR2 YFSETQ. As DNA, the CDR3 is TGCGCCAGCAGCTCCTCCTCGGGCGGGTATGGCTACACCTTC. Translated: CASSSSSGGYGYTF.